The next 7 T cell receptor beta chains were all read from a single sample in a study of blood T cell repertoires in COVID-19. Measured with immunoSEQ multiplex PCR; TCRdb has only the in-frame clones, and not every one. The sample records more than 150,000 clones, 81% being singletons. Sequencing used peripheral blood. These receptors originate from a woman older than 75 with COVID-19, enrolled during active disease.

This clone has just one count. This chain links TRBV6-1 with TRBJ1-2; perhaps TRBD1 as D (6 bases). The CDR3 is 16 residues long. The ends were cut back, 0 bases at V and 8 bases at J, with 19 bases in the middle. Germline V lookup: CDR1 MNHNS, CDR2 SASEGT. CDR3 sequence (DNA): TGTGCCAGCAGTGAAGCGACGTCGACAGGCGGTAGGGGCTACACCTTC. As protein: CASSEATSTGGRGYTF.

Of note for this clone: Its ends do not fully match the called genes, so a read error is possible. The chain is built from TRBV29-1 and TRBJ2-7, with 10 bases lining up with TRBD1. CDR1 is SQVTM and CDR2 is ANQGSEA in the germline V gene. The CDR3 sequence is 14 residues long. DNA for the CDR3: TGCAGCGCCGCAGGACAGGGGGGGTCCTCCGAGCAGTACTTC. Protein sequence: CSAAGQGGSSEQYF.

The chain links TRBV18 to TRBJ1-4; 9 nucleotides agree with TRBD1. This CDR3 spans 15 amino acids. Germline CDR1 is KGHSH and CDR2 is LQKENI. The V segment lost 2 bases and the J segment 5 bases; nucleotides outside the gene matches: 3. The CDR3 loop is CASSPYGTGNEKLFF. In DNA form, the CDR3 reads TGTGCCAGCTCACCATATGGGACAGGGAATGAAAAACTGTTTTTT. The variable domain in full, with the rest retrieved from reference TRBV18 and TRBJ1-4, is NAGVMQNPRHLVRRRGQEARLRCSPMKGHSHVYWYRQLPEEGLKFMVYLQKENIIDESGMPKERFSAEFPKEGPSILRIQQVVRGDSAAYFCASSPYGTGNEKLFFGSGTQLSVL.

This chain joins TRBV24-1 and TRBJ2-1, with a tentative D call TRBD2 (7 bases). Trimming cost V 4 bases and J 5 bases, with 17 bases left between them. CDR1 and CDR2 (germline): KGHDR, SFDVKD. This CDR3 has 16 residues. CDR3 DNA: TGTGCCACCAGTGAGGGGGGCGGGGGTTATCACAATGAGCAGTTCTTC. Amino acids: CATSEGGGGYHNEQFF.

The chain is built from TRBV27 and TRBJ2-7, with 9 bases that match TRBD2. CDR1 is MNHEY, CDR2 SMNVEV, per germline (reference sequence). V was pared by 7 bases and J by 5 bases, with 9 bases of the junction left unmatched. The CDR3 extends over 14 amino acids. The CDR3 DNA reads as TGTGCCAGCACTGGGATAGCGGGAGTAAACGAGCAGTACTTC. The encoded protein is CASTGIAGVNEQYF.

This rearrangement joins TRBV28 to TRBJ2-7; D perhaps matches TRBD2 (6 bases). CDR1 is MDHEN and CDR2 is SYDVKM in the germline V gene. CDR3 length: 16 residues. V lost 4 bases, J lost 0 bases, and 16 bases lay in between. This CDR3 is CASSSLFGGTSYEQYF. The CDR3, as DNA: TGTGCCAGCAGTTCACTCTTCGGCGGGACCTCCTACGAGCAGTACTTC.

The chain employs TRBV9 and TRBJ2-1, with TRBD1 as a possible D gene (5 bases). CDR1 is SGDLS and CDR2 is YYNGEE in the germline V gene. CDR3 length equals 14 residues. The V end was cut by 2 bases, the J end by 3 bases, with 9 bases between. The DNA of the CDR3 is TGTGCCAGCAGCGTTCAAGGGGACTACAATGAGCAGTTCTTC. This encodes CASSVQGDYNEQFF.